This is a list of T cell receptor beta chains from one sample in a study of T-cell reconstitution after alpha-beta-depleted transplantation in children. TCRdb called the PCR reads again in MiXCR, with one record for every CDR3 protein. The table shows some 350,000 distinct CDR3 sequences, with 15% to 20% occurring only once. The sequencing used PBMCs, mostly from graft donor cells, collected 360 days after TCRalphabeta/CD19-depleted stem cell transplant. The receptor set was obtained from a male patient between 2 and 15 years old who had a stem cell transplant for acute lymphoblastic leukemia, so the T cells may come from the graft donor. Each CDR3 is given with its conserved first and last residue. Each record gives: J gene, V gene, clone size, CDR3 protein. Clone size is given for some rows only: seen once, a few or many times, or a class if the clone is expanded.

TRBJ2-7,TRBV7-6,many,CASSLAGDTSYEQYF
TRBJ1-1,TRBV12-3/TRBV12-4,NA,CASSPTGGGTEAFF
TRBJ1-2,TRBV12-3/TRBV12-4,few,CASSPTGGDGYTF
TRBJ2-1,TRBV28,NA,CASSSTGPRAYNEQFF
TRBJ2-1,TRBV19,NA,CASSRTANEQFF
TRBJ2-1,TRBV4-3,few,CASSQGMPYPGLAGEETYNEQFF
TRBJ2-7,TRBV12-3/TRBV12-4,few,CASSRTALGPLYEQYF
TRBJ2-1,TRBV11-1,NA,CASSSVAERFSEQFF
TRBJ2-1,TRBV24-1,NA,CATSDPTANEQFF
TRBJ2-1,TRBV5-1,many,CASSWRLAGGRNEQFF
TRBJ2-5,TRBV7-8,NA,CASSFGGFPYRYQETQYF
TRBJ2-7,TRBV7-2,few,CASSSPGLAGVEYF
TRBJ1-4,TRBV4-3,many,CASSQERGLEKLFF
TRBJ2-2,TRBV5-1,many,CASSLVGLAATGELFF
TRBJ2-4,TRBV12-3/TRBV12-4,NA,CASRPSGSDIQYF
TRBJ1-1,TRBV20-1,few,CSASGEGNTEAFF
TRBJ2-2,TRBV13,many,CASSLGGLATYTGELFF
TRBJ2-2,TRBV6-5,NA,CASSRGRLATTGELFF
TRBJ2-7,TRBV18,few,CASSSPASPRYEQYF
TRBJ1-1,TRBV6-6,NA,CASSYRQGAEAFF
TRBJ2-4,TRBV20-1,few,CSAQRDSKNIQYF
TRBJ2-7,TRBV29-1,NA,CSVAWTSNEQYF
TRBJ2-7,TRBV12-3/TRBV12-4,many,CASSPSAYEQYF
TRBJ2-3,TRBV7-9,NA,CASSLALAGKGTDTQYF
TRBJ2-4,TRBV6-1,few,CASSVGTPILQYF
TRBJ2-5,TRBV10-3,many,CATGLAGEETQYF
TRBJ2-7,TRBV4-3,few,CASSSRLAKGEQYF
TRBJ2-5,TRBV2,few,CASLQGRGQYF
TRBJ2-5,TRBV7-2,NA,CASSPRDTQETQYF
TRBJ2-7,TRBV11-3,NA,CASSLDPGRTGSYEQYF
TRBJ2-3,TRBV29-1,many,CSVGEITYSDTQYF
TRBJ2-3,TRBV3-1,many,CASSPVLYTDTQYF
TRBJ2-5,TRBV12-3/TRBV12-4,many,CASSFSADGQETQYF
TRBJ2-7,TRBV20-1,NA,CSASPAGSYEQYF
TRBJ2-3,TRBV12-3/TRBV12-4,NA,CASTPRRGAWTDTQYF
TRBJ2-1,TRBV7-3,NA,CASSLNGIDEQFF
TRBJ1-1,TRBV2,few,CASRDRMNTEAFF
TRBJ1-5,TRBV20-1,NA,CSARGQGLKPQHF
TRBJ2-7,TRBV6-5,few,CASSYVGSSGYEQYF
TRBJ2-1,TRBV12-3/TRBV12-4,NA,CASTWSRLAGGQFF
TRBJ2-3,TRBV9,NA,CASSGLKSTDTQYF
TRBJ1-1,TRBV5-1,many,CASSLGPRGTEAFF
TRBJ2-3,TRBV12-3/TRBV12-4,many,CASSLVRDTQYF
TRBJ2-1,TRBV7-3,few,CASSPYRGLSGIYNEQFF
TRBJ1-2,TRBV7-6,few,CASSLGPRWIYTF
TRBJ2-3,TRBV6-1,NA,CAISEASGMGATDTQYF
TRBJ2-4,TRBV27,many,CASSSWGAKNIQYF
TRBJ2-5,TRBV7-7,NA,CASSLAGHTETQYF
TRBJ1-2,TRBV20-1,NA,CSASGAAAGYYGYTF
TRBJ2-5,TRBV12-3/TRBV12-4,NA,CASSRDYPETQYF
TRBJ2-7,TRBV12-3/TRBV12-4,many,CASSQGYVPSYEQYF
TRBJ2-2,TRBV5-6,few,CASSLLGELFF
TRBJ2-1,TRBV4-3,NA,CASSQEEGTSDNNEQFF
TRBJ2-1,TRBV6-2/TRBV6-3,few,CASSYLRALYNEQFF
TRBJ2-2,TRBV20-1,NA,CSAPWGSFTGELFF
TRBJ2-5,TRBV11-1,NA,CASSLGLAYGETQYF
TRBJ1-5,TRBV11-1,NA,CASSSAGRGVYNRNQPQHF
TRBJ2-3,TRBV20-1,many,CSARRLATHLRTDTQYF